The T cell receptor beta chain under discussion was sequenced for a study of neurological immune-mediated disorders. Study findings and constraints: There were no CDR3 amino acid sequences shared by expanded clones across subjects, a result suggesting private repertoires in all groups. Levels of TCR clonal expansion peaked in HTLV-1-associated myelopathy and reached their lowest in multiple sclerosis, under those of healthy controls.

CDR1 LNHNV and CDR2 YYDKDF come from the germline V gene (reference sequence). The CDR3 has 14 amino acids. Trimming took 4 bases from V and 4 from J; bases not matched to a gene: 6. On this clonotype itself: Its specificity is unknown.

Each TCR transcript was tagged with a 10-nucleotide random UMI during 5'RACE. TCRdb re-called the 5' RACE reads with MiXCR, one entry per CDR3 protein. This table holds 48,000 or so distinct CDR3 sequences, over 9% found once. The TCR originated in a woman aged 35 to 49 with HTLV-1-associated myelopathy (HAM/TSP). Sample: PBMCs. The chain recombines TRBV15 with TRBJ1-2; TRBD1 matches 7 bases. The CDR3 is CATSIRTGSYGYTF. The CDR3 nucleotides are TGTGCCACCAGCATTAGGACAGGCTCCTATGGCTACACCTTC.